These 11 T cell receptor beta chains were all obtained from the same sample, sequenced in a study of blood T cell repertoires in COVID-19. Sequenced by immunoSEQ multiplex PCR; TCRdb stores in-frame clones only, minus some. The profile covers 100,000 to 150,000 clones, with about 82% appearing a single time and approximately 5% taken by the ten largest. The sample comprised peripheral blood. All receptors come from a human donor in a cohort sampled during active COVID-19.

The gene calls are TRBV7-2 and TRBJ1-2; TRBD1 agrees at 9 bases. Unmatched junction bases numbered 8, after V lost 5 bases and J lost 4 bases. CDR1 is SGHTA, CDR2 FQGNSA, per germline. The CDR3 is 15 amino acids. The CDR3 nucleotides read TGTGCCAGCAGCCCACCCGGGACAGGGCTCTATGGCTACACCTTC. Encoded protein: CASSPPGTGLYGYTF.

The V and J genes are TRBV28 and TRBJ1-3; a weak D match, TRBD1 (6 bases). V was pared by 7 bases and J by 3 bases, with 13 bases between. This CDR3 contains 14 residues. Germline lookup yields CDR1 MDHEN and CDR2 SYDVKM. CDR3 nucleotides: TGTGCCAGCAATATAAGGGGGAGTGGAAACACCATATATTTT. It codes for CASNIRGSGNTIYF. Variable domain in full (rest from reference TRBV28 and TRBJ1-3): DVKVTQSSRYLVKRTGEKVFLECVQDMDHENMFWYRQDPGLGLRLIYFSYDVKMKEKGDIPEGYSVSREKKERFSLILESASTNQTSMYLCASNIRGSGNTIYFGEGSWLTVV.

The rearrangement joins TRBV7-9 to TRBJ2-1, with D possibly being TRBD1 (5 bases). Germline-derived CDR1 and CDR2 are SEHNR and FQNEAQ (reference sequence). The CDR3 length is 14 residues. V lost 7 bases to trimming and J lost 4 bases, with 14 bases between them. CDR3 sequence (DNA): TGTGCCAGCAACCTGGGGCAGAAATACAATGAGCAGTTCTTC. Translation gives CASNLGQKYNEQFF.

The chain couples TRBV10-1 to TRBJ2-7; 8 bases agree with TRBD1. Germline V gene lookup returns CDR1 WNHNN and CDR2 SYGVQD (reference sequence). After removal of 0 bases from V and 0 bases from J, the junction contained 1 base not matched to a gene. This CDR3 spans 15 amino acids. Here the CDR3 reads CASSESGTGSYEQYF. DNA for the CDR3: TGCGCCAGCAGTGAGTCAGGGACAGGCTCCTACGAGCAGTACTTC.

V usage is TRBV25-1 and J usage is TRBJ2-1; D is unclear. Germline lookup yields CDR1 MGHDK and CDR2 SYGVNS. Trimming removed 1 base from V and 7 bases from J, with 5 bases in between. The CDR3 is 12 amino acids. As DNA, the CDR3 is TGTGCCAGCAGTGAATCCAGGAATGAGCAGTTCTTC. This translates into CASSESRNEQFF.

This clone showed up just once. This rearrangement joins TRBV19 to TRBJ2-7; 9 nucleotides agree with TRBD1. CDR1 is LNHDA and CDR2 is SQIVND in the germline V gene (reference sequence). The CDR3 has 15 residues. V lost 7 bases, J lost 0 bases, and 7 bases stayed unmatched. The CDR3 region has the DNA TGTGCCAGTACGGAAGGGACAGGGATCTCCTACGAGCAGTACTTC. Translation: CASTEGTGISYEQYF.

The chain has TRBV5-1 and TRBJ1-1; D possibly corresponds to TRBD1 (6 bases). Germline-derived CDR1 and CDR2 are SGHRS and YFSETQ. The CDR3 extends over 13 amino acids. Between the trimmed V and J ends, which lost 3 bases and 8 bases, there was a span of 14 bases. DNA of the CDR3: TGCGCCAGCAGCTGGGGGACACCCAAGGAAGCTTTCTTT. The encoded protein is CASSWGTPKEAFF.

The CDR3 protein is CASSHLPGQGSNTEAFF. The CDR3 DNA follows: TGCGCCAGCAGCCACCTCCCGGGACAGGGATCGAACACTGAAGCTTTCTTT. V is TRBV4-1 and J is TRBJ1-1, with TRBD1 matching 9 bases. The germline V gene encodes CDR1 MGHRA and CDR2 YSYEKL. This CDR3 comprises 17 residues. V shed 3 bases and J 1 base; nucleotides not matched to a gene: 9.

V is TRBV12-5 and J is TRBJ1-5; D gene uncertain. CDR3 size: 16 residues. Germline CDR1 LGHNT, CDR2 FRNRAP. Trimming removed 6 bases from V and 3 bases from J, with 18 bases in between. CDR3 sequence: CASGLAQGGFNQPQHF. CDR3 nucleotide sequence: TGTGCTAGTGGCCTAGCGCAAGGAGGATTCAATCAGCCCCAGCATTTT.

The V and J genes are TRBV4-1 and TRBJ1-2; 9 bases are a match to TRBD1. V lost 1 base, J lost 6 bases, and 0 bases stayed unmatched. From germline, CDR1 is MGHRA and CDR2 YSYEKL. This CDR3 contains 13 residues. The CDR3 bases are TGCGCCAGCAGCCAAGGGGACAGGGATGGCTACACCTTC. Protein product: CASSQGDRDGYTF.

The rearrangement uses TRBV29-1 and TRBJ2-7, with 8 bases fitting TRBD2. CDR1 is SQVTM, CDR2 ANQGSEA, per germline. The CDR3 totals 13 residues. The junction had 8 bases not matched to a gene; V was cut back by 2 bases and J by 8 bases. Written as DNA, the CDR3 is TGCAGCGTTGAAAAGCGGGGGCTTCAAAAGCAGTACTTC. It specifies CSVEKRGLQKQYF.